This T cell receptor beta chain was profiled in a study of human T cells and chemical hapten exposure. Study outcomes and limitations: Patch test score tracked positively with PT1 expanded TCR counts.

TCRdb reprocessed the RACE reads via MiXCR and lists one record per CDR3 protein. The sample lists around 99,000 distinct CDR3 sequences, under 15% occurring once. Germline CDR1 DFQATT, CDR2 SNEGSKA (reference sequence). CDR3 length: 14 amino acids. V lost 3 bases and J 4 bases, leaving 16 bases between the germline ends. As concerns this clonotype: Its antigen is unknown.

Time point given: patch test 1, 2 weeks after DPC sensitization. Indicated treatment: therapeutic diphenylcyclopropenone sensitization with weekly scalp DPC. The receptor was derived from a woman aged 40 to 50 with alopecia areata. Some clones in this sample may be carry-over from other donors' samples. The chain combines TRBV20-1 with TRBJ2-7, with no clear D. The specimen comprised whole blood, sampled in connection with sensitization to the hapten diphenylcyclopropenone (DPC). The CDR3 region is CSASALARRYEQYF. The CDR3 DNA sequence: TGCAGTGCTAGCGCTCTCGCCAGAAGGTACGAGCAGTACTTC.